This T cell receptor beta chain originates from a study of human thymus T cells. The CDR3 is made up of 15 amino acids. The ends lost 4 bases at V and 2 bases at J; junction bases unmatched: 2. CDR1 LGHNT and CDR2 FRNRAP come from the germline V gene. The thymus was resected at corrective cardiac surgery. The method was immunoSEQ multiplex PCR; TCRdb's version includes in-frame clones alone and lacks a portion of them. The sample has roughly 120,000 clones; 90% to 95% are singletons. The sequence derives from a boy under two years old with a congenital heart defect but otherwise immunologically healthy. What was sequenced was thymus tissue. V is TRBV12-5 and J is TRBJ2-5; 12 bases line up with TRBD2. The CDR3 region is CASGSTSGGQETQYF. CDR3 in DNA: TGTGCTAGTGGTTCGACTAGCGGGGGACAAGAGACCCAGTACTTC.